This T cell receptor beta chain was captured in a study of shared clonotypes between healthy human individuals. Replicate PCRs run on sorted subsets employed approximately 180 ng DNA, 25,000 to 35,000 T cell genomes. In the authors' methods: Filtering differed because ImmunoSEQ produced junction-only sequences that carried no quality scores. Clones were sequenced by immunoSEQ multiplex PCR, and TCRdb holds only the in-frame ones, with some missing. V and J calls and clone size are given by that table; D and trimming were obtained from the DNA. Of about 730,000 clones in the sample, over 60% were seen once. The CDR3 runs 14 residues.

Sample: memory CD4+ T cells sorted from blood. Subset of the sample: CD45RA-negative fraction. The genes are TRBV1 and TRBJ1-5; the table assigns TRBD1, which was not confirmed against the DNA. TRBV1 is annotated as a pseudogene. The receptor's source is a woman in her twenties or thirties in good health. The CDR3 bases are TGCACCAGCAGCCAAGGTACACGCAATCAGCCCCAGCATTTT. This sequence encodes CTSSQGTRNQPQHF.